This T cell receptor (beta chain) was observed in a study of regulatory T cells in long-lasting Graves disease. General study points: TRBV28, TRBJ1-2 and TRBJ2-5 emerged as the favored segments in persistent disease.

Note on this clonotype: What it binds is not known. This may stem from a read error, because a much larger clone lies one nucleotide away.

Library construction for TCR beta used iRepertoire HTBI primers and Arm-PCR of CDR3 regions. TCRdb re-analysed the multiplex PCR reads in MiXCR, keeping a single row per CDR3 protein. This table has about 460,000 distinct CDR3 sequences, 14% appearing once. The time point denotes: newly diagnosed GD, antithyroid drugs for less than 3 months. PBMC-derived RNA was used for the TCR library. The CDR3 runs to 13 residues. The germline gives CDR1 SNHLY, CDR2 FYNNEI. These data are also associated with another study on T cells in Graves' hyperthyroidism and ophthalmopathy. From that study: Blood held most thyroid clonotypes expanded above 0.001 frequency.

J is TRBJ2-5 and V is TRBV2; D is unclear. The sequence derives from a woman aged 45 to 65 with Graves disease. The sample consisted of peripheral blood mononuclear cells (PBMCs), taken at new diagnosis, from a patient treated with antithyroid drugs. Here the CDR3 DNA reads TGTGCCAGCAGTGAAGTCCCTGAAGAGACCCGGTACTTC. As protein: CASSEVPEETRYF.